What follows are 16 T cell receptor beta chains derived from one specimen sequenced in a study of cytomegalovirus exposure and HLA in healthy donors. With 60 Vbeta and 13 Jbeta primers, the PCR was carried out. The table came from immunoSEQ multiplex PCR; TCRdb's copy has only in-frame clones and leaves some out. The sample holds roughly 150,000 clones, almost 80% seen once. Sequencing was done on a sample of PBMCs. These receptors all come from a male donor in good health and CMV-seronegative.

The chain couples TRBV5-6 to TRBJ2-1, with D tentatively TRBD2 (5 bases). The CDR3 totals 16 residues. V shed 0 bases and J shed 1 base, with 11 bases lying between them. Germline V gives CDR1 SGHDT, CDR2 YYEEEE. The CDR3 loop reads CASSLVGVQSYNEQFF. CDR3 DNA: TGTGCCAGCAGCTTGGTGGGAGTACAGTCCTACAATGAGCAGTTCTTC.

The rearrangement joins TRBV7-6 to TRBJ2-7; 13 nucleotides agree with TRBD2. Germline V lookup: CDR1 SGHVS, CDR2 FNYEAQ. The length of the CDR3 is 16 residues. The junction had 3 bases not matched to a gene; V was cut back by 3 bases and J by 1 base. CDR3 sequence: CASSFGLAGESYEQYF. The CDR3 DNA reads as TGTGCCAGCAGCTTCGGACTAGCGGGAGAGTCCTACGAGCAGTACTTC.

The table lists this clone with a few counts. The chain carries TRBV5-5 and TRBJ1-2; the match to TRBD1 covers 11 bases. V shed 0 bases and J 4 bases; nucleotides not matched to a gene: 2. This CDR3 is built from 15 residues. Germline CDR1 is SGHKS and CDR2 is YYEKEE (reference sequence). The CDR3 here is CASSLGTGGRYGYTF. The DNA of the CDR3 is TGTGCCAGCAGCTTGGGGACAGGGGGCCGCTATGGCTACACCTTC. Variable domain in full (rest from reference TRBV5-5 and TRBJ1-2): DAGVTQSPTHLIKTRGQQVTLRCSPISGHKSVSWYQQVLGQGPQFIFQYYEKEERGRGNFPDRFSARQFPNYSSELNVNALLLGDSALYLCASSLGTGGRYGYTFGSGTRLTVV.

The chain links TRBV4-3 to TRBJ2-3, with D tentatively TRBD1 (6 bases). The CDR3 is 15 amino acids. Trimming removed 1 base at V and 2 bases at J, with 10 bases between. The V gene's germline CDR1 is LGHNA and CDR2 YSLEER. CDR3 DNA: TGCGCCAGCAGCCAAGGAGAGGGGGTCACAGATACGCAGTATTTT. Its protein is CASSQGEGVTDTQYF.

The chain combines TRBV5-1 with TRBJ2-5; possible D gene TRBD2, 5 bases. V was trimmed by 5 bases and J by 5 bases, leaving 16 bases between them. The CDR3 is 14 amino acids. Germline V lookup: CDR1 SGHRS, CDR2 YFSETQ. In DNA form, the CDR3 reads TGCGCCAGCAGTCCGCGTGGGTCGGGGGAGACCCAGTACTTC. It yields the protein CASSPRGSGETQYF.

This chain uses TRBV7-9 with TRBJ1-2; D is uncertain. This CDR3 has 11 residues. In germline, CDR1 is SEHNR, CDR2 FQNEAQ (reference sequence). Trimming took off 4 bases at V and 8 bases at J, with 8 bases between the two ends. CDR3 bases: TGTGCCAGCAGCTGGAATAGCGGCTACACCTTC. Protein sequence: CASSWNSGYTF.

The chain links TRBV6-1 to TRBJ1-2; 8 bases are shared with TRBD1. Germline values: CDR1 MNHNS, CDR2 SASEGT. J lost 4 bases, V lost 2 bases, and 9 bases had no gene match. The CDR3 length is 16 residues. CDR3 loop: CASSEPSGGDLYGYTF. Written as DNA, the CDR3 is TGTGCCAGCAGTGAACCATCAGGGGGCGATCTCTATGGCTACACCTTC.

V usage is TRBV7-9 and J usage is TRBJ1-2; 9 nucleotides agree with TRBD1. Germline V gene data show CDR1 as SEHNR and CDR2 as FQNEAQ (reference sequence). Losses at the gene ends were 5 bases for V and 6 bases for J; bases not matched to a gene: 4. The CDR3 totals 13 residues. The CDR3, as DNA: TGTGCCAGCAGCCGGGGACAGGGCCATGGCTACACCTTC. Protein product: CASSRGQGHGYTF.

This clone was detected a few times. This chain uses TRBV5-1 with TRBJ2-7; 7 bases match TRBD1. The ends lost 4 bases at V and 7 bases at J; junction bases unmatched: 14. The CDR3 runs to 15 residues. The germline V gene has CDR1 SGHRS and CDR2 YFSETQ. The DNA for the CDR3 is TGCGCCAGCAGCCAGGAGACAGGGTTATTAGAGGAGCAGTACTTC. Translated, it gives CASSQETGLLEEQYF.

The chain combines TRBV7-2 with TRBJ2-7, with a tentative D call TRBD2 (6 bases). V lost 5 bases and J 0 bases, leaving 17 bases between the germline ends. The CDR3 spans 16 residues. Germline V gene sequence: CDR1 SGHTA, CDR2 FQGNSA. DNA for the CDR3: TGTGCCAGCAGCCCAGGCGTGGCGGGGCCCTCCTACGAGCAGTACTTC. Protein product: CASSPGVAGPSYEQYF.

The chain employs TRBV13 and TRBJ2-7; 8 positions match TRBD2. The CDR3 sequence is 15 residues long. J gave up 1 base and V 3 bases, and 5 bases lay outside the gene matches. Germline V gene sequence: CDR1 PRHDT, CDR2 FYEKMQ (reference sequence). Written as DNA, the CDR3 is TGTGCCAGCAGCTTTGGAATAGCGGGATCCTACGAGCAGTACTTC. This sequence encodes CASSFGIAGSYEQYF.

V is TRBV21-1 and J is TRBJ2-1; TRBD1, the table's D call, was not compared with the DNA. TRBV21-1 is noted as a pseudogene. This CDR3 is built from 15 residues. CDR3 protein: CANLVGQGPGNEQFF. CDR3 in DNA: TGTGCCAACCTCGTGGGACAGGGACCGGGAAATGAGCAGTTCTTC.

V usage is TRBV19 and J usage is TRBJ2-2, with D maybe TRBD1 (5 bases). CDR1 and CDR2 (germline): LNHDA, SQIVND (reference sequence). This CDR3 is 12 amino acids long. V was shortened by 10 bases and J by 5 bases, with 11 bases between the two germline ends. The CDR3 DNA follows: TGTGCCATCAGGGTCGGGACCGGGGAGCTGTTTTTT. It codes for CAIRVGTGELFF.

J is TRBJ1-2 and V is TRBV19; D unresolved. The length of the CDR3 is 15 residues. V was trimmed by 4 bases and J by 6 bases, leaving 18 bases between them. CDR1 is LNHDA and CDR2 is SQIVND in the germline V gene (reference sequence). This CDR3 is CASSSSPPGKNGYTF. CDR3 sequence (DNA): TGTGCCAGTAGTAGTAGTCCCCCGGGGAAGAATGGCTACACCTTC.

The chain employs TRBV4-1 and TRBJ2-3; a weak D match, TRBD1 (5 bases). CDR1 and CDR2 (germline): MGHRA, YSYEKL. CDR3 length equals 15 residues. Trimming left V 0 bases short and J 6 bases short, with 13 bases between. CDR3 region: CASSQDMGLRDTQYF. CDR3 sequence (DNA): TGCGCCAGCAGCCAAGATATGGGGCTGCGGGATACGCAGTATTTT.

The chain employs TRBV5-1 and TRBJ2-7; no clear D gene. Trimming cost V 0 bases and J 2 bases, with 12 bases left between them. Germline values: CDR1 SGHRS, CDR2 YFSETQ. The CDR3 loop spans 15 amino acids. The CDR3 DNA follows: TGCGCCAGCAGCTTGGGCCCGAGTACTACCTACGAGCAGTACTTC. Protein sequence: CASSLGPSTTYEQYF. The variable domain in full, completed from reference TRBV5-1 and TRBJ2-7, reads KAGVTQTPRYLIKTRGQQVTLSCSPISGHRSVSWYQQTPGQGLQFLFEYFSETQRNKGNFPGRFSGRQFSNSRSEMNVSTLELGDSALYLCASSLGPSTTYEQYFGPGTRLTVT.